This T cell receptor (beta chain) appears in the sequencing data of a study of spatial heterogeneity in lung cancer. About the research overall: In the raw reads, each unique TCR and UMI combination was present more than ten times on average.

Relative to its sample, this clonotype is medium-sized. Every individual TCR cDNA molecule carried its own unique molecular identifier, which allowed correction of PCR and sequencing errors. From the 5' RACE reads, TCRdb called clonotypes with MiXCR, one entry per CDR3 protein. The sample carries about 450 distinct CDR3 sequences, 20% to 25% recorded once. Described time point: sample taken at primary tumor resection. Donation came from around 72 patients with untreated early-stage non-small cell lung cancer. Sequencing covered unsorted whole RNA taken from tumor, nontumor lung or frozen PBMC. Trimming stripped 4 bases from V and 5 bases from J, with 14 bases between. There are 13 residues in the CDR3. Per the germline V gene, CDR1 is GTSNPN and CDR2 is SVGIG (reference sequence).

The source of this sequence is a male donor with early-stage non-small cell lung cancer. The sequences come from normal lung tissue next to the tumor, collected at surgery. The genes are TRBV30 and TRBJ1-2; D is perhaps TRBD1 (6 bases). Here the CDR3 DNA reads TGTGCCTGGACCCTACAGGACAGTTATGGCTACACCTTC. Protein: CAWTLQDSYGYTF.